This TCR beta chain was sequenced for a study of graft-versus-host responses after intestinal transplantation. Looking at the study overall: Grafts that recipients had were multivisceral, liver-intestinal, or isolated intestinal transplants. Each patient got anti-thymocyte globulin induction, then tacrolimus and steroids for three to four years.

Study-level results: GvH clones occurred in recipient marrow; some first appeared in ileum or blood.

Comments on this clone: Its cognate antigen is unknown.

CDR1 and CDR2 from the germline V gene are SGHTA and FQGNSA. Trimming cost V 5 bases and J 1 base; bases outside gene matches: 3. This CDR3 comprises 14 residues. TCRdb's table, derived via immunoSEQ multiplex PCR, lists solely in-frame clones and lacks some. The table has tens of thousands of clones, around 92% seen once. This clonotype originated in a human donor who was the organ donor for an intestinal transplant. The J gene is TRBJ2-5, the V gene TRBV7-2; 8 nucleotides line up with TRBD1. Sequenced here: unstimulated CD4+ T cells sorted from spleen or lymph node cells, sampled before transplant. Here the CDR3 reads CASSQTGAQETQYF. In DNA, the CDR3 is TGTGCCAGCAGCCAGACAGGGGCCCAAGAGACCCAGTACTTC.